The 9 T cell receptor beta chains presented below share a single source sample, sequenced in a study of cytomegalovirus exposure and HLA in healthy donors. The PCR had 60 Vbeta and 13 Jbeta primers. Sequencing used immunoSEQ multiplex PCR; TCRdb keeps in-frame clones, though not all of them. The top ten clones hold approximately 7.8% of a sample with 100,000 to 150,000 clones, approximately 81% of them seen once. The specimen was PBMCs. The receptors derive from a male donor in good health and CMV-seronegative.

Here the CDR3 DNA reads TGTGCCAGCAGGGAATCAGGGGCGGTCAATGAAGCTTTCTTT. Its protein is CASRESGAVNEAFF. V usage is TRBV28 and J usage is TRBJ1-1, with D maybe TRBD1 (6 bases). V lost 6 bases and J lost 7, with 18 bases in between. Looked up from germline, CDR1 is MDHEN and CDR2 is SYDVKM. This CDR3 comprises 14 residues. The entire variable domain, with the rest obtained from reference TRBV28 and TRBJ1-1, is as follows: DVKVTQSSRYLVKRTGEKVFLECVQDMDHENMFWYRQDPGLGLRLIYFSYDVKMKEKGDIPEGYSVSREKKERFSLILESASTNQTSMYLCASRESGAVNEAFFGQGTRLTVV.

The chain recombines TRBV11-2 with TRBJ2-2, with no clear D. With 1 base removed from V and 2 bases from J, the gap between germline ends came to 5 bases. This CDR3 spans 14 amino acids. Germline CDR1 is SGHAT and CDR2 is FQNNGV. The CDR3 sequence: CASSLGLNTGELFF. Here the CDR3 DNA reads TGTGCCAGCAGCTTAGGTCTTAACACCGGGGAGCTGTTTTTT.

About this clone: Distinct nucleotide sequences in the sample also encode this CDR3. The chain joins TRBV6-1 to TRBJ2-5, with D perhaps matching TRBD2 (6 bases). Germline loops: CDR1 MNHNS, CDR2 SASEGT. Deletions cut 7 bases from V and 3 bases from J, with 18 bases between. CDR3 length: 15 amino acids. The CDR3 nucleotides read TGTGCCAGCAATCTCGTGCGGGACGCCAAAGAGACCCAGTACTTC. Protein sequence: CASNLVRDAKETQYF.

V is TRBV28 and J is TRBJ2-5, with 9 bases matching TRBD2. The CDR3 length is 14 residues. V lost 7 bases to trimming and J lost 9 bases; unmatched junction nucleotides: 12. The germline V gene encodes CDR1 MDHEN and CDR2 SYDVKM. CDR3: CASIKGGRVGAQYF. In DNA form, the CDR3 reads TGTGCCAGCATCAAAGGCGGGAGGGTGGGGGCCCAGTACTTC.

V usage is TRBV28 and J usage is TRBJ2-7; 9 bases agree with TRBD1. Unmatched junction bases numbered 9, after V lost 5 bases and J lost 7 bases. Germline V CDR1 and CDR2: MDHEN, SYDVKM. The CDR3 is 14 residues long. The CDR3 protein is CASSIPDRGGEQYF. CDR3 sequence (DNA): TGTGCCAGCAGTATACCGGACAGGGGCGGAGAGCAGTACTTC. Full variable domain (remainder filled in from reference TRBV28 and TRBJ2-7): DVKVTQSSRYLVKRTGEKVFLECVQDMDHENMFWYRQDPGLGLRLIYFSYDVKMKEKGDIPEGYSVSREKKERFSLILESASTNQTSMYLCASSIPDRGGEQYFGPGTRLTVT.

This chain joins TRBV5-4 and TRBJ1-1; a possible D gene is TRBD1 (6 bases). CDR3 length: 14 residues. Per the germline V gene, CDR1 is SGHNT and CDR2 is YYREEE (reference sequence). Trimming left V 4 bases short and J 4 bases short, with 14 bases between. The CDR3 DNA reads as TGTGCCAGCAGCCCGATGGGGGCCCGCACTGAAGCTTTCTTT. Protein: CASSPMGARTEAFF.

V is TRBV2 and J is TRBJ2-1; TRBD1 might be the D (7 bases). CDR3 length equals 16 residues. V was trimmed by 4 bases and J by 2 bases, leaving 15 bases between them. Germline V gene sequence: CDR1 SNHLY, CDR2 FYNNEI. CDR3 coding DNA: TGTGCCAGCAGTGCGCAGGGGGGTCCTCCCTACAATGAGCAGTTCTTC. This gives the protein CASSAQGGPPYNEQFF.

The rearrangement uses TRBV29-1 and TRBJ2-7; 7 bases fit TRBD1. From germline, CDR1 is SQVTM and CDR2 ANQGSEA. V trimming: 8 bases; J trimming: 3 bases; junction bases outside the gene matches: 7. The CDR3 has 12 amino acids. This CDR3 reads CSTRGGVYEQYF. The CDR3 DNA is TGCAGCACGAGAGGGGGCGTCTACGAGCAGTACTTC.

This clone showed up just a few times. As DNA, the CDR3 is TGTGCCAGCAGCTTAGAAGGGGGTAGGGACACCGGGGAGCTGTTTTTT. This translates into CASSLEGGRDTGELFF. The V and J genes are TRBV7-9 and TRBJ2-2; D is possibly TRBD1 (6 bases). The V and J ends lost 1 base and 3 bases respectively, with 12 bases between them. This CDR3 contains 16 residues. The germline V gene encodes CDR1 SEHNR and CDR2 FQNEAQ (reference sequence). Looking up the rest from reference TRBV7-9 and TRBJ2-2 gives the full variable domain: DTGVSQNPRHKITKRGQNVTFRCDPISEHNRLYWYRQTLGQGPEFLTYFQNEAQLEKSRLLSDRFSAERPKGSFSTLEIQRTEQGDSAMYLCASSLEGGRDTGELFFGEGSRLTVL.